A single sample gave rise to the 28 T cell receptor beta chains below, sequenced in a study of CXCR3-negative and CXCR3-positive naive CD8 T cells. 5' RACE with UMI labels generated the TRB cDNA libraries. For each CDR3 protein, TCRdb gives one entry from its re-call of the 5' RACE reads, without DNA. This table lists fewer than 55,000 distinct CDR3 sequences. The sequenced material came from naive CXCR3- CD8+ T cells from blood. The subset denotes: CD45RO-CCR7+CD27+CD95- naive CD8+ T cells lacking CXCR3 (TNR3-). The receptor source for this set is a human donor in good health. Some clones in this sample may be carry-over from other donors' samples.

The CDR3 here is CASSPSSRGGGYGYTF. The genes are TRBV4-3 and TRBJ1-2; TCRdb reports TRBD1, a call that lacks DNA to check it against. Germline V gene lookup returns CDR1 LGHNA and CDR2 YSLEER. The CDR3 is made up of 16 amino acids.

CDR3 protein: CASSLVGANTEAFF. The rearrangement links TRBV28 to TRBJ1-1; TCRdb's assignment of TRBD1 cannot be checked, as there is no DNA. This CDR3 is built from 14 residues. Germline V lookup: CDR1 MDHEN, CDR2 SYDVKM.

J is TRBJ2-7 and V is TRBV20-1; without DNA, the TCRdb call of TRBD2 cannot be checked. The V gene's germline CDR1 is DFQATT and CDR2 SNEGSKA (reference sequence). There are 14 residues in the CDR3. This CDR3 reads CSAKSGGDSYEQHF.

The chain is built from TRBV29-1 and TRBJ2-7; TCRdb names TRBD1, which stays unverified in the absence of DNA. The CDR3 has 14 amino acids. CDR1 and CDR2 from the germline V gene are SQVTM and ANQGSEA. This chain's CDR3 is CSVERLGGDYEQYF.

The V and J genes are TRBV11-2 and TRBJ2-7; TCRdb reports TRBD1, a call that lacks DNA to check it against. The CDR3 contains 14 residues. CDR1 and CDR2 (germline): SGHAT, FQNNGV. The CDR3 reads CASSQMGVSYEQYF.

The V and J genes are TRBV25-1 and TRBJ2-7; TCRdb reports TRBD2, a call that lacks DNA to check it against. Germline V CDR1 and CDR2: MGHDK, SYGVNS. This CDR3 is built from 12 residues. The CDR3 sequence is CASSDSGLQGYF.

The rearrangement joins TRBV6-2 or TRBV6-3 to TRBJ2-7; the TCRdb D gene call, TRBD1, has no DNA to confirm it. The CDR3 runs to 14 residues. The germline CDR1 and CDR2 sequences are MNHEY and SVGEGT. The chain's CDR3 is CASGGLADFYEQYF.

CDR3 protein: CASSEGTRGPRHEQFF. V is TRBV25-1 and J is TRBJ2-1; lacking DNA, the TRBD1 call made by TCRdb goes unchecked. The germline V gene has CDR1 MGHDK and CDR2 SYGVNS. The CDR3 totals 16 residues.

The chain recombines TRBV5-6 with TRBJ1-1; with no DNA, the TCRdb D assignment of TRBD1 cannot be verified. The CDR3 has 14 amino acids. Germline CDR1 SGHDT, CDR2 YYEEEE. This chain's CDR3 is CASSPLGRETEAFF.

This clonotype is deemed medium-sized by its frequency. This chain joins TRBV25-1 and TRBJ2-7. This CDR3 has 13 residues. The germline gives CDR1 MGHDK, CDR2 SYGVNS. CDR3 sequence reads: CASGSDTTYEQYF.

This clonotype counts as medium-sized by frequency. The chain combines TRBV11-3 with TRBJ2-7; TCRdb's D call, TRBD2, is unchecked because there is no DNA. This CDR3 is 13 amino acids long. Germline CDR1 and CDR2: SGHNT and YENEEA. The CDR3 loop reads CASSEERAGEQYF.

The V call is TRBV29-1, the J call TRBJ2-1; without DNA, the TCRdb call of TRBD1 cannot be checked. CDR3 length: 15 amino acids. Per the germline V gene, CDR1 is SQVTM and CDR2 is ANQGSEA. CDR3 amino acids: CSVEGFDREGNEQFF.

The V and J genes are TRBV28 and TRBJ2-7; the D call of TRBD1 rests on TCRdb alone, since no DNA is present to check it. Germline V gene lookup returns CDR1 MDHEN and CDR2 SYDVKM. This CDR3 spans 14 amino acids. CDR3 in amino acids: CASTPGRPSYEQYF. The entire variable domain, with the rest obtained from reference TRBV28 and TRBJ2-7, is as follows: DVKVTQSSRYLVKRTGEKVFLECVQDMDHENMFWYRQDPGLGLRLIYFSYDVKMKEKGDIPEGYSVSREKKERFSLILESASTNQTSMYLCASTPGRPSYEQYFGPGTRLTVT.

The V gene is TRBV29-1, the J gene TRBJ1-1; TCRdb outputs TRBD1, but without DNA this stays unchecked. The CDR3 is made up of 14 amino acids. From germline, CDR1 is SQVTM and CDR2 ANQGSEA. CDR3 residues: CSVWSGGRNTEAFF.

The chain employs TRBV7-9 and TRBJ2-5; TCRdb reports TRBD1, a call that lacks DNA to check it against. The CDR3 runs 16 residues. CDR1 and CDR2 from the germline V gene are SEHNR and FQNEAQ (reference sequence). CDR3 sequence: CASSTNRGAYQETQYF.

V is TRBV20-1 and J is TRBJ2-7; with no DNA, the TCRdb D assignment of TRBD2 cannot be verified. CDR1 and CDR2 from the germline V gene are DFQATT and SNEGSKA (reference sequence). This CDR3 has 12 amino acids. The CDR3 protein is CSANGLAREQYF.

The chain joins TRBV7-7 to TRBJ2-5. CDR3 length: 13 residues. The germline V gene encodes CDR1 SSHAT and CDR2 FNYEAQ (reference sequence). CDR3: CASTSGGPETQYF.

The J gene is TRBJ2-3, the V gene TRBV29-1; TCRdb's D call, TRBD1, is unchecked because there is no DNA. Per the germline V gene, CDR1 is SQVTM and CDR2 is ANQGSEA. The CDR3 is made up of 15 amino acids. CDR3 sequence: CSVEDKRTGSVLRYF.

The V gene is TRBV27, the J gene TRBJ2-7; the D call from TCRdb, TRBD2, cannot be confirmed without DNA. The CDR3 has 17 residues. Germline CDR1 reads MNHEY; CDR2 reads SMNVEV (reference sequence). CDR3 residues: CASSPMIGLAGTDEQYF.

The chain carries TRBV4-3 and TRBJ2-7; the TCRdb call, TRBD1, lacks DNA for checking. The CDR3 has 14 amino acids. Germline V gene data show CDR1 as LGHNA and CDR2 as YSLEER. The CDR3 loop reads CASSQANRAHEQYF.

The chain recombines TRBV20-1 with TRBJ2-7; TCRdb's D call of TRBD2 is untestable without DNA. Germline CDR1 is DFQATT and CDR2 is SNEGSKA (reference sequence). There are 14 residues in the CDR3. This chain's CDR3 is CSARGLAGLYEQYF.

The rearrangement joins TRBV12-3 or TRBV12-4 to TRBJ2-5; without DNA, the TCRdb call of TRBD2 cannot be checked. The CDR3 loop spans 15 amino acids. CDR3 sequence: CASGRGGRMQETQYF.

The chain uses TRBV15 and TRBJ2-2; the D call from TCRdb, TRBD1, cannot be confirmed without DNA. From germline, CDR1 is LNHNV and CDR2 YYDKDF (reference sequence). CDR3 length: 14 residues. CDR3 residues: CATSRVGGTGELFF.

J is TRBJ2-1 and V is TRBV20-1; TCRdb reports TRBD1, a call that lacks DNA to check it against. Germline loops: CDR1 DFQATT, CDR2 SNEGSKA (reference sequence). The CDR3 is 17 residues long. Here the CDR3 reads CSAHWLRVDGGRNEQFF.

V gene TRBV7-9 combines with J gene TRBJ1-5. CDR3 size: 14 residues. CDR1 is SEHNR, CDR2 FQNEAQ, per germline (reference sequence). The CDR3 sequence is CASSLVTSNQPQHF.

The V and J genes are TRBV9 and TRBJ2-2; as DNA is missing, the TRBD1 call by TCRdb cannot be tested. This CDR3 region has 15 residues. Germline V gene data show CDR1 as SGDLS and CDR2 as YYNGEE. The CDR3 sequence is CASSVSGTQTGELFF. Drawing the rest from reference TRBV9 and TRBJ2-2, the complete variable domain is DSGVTQTPKHLITATGQRVTLRCSPRSGDLSVYWYQQSLDQGLQFLIQYYNGEERAKGNILERFSAQQFPDLHSELNLSSLELGDSALYFCASSVSGTQTGELFFGEGSRLTVL.

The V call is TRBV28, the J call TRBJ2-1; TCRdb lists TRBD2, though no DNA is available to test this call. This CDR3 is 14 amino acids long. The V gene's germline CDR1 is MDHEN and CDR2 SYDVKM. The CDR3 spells CASTLAGVDNEQFF.

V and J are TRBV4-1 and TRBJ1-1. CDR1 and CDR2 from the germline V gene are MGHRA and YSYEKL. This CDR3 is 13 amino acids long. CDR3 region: CASSQVGVTEAFF.